Each of the 8 T cell receptor beta chains below was sequenced from the same sample in a study of blood T cell repertoires in COVID-19. The protocol was immunoSEQ multiplex PCR, while the TCRdb copy is restricted to in-frame clones and leaves out a portion. The top ten hold 7% to 8% of the sample, which has under 200,000 clones, 87% seen once. Material: PBMCs or T cells enriched from blood (not recorded which). These TCRs come from a woman aged 50 to 60 who had recovered from COVID-19.

V and J are TRBV7-2 and TRBJ1-1; D is possibly TRBD1 (6 bases). This CDR3 contains 13 residues. The germline CDR1 and CDR2 sequences are SGHTA and FQGNSA. The V end lost 3 bases, the J end lost 4 bases, and 9 bases lay between the germline ends. In DNA form, the CDR3 reads TGTGCCAGCAGCTTCGGACAGCGCACTGAAGCTTTCTTT. Its protein is CASSFGQRTEAFF.

The V call is TRBV28, the J call TRBJ1-6; D may be TRBD1 (5 bases). Per germline, CDR1 MDHEN and CDR2 SYDVKM. The CDR3 extends over 14 amino acids. V shed 7 bases and J shed 8 bases, with 15 bases lying between them. The CDR3 region has the DNA TGTGCCAGCAACCCGGCGGGGCCCTATTCACCCCTCCACTTT. It is translated as CASNPAGPYSPLHF.

The rearrangement links TRBV12-2 to TRBJ2-4; TRBD1, the table's D call, lacks a check against the DNA. TRBV12-2 represents a pseudogene. The CDR3 runs 18 residues. The CDR3 bases are TGTGCAAGTCGCTTCCCGGTACAGGGAACCCTAGCCAAAAACATTCAGTACTTC. As protein: CASRFPVQGTLAKNIQYF.

The J gene is TRBJ2-4, the V gene TRBV28, with D possibly matching TRBD1 (6 bases). The germline V and J ends were trimmed by 7 bases and 0 bases, with 13 bases remaining between them. Germline values: CDR1 MDHEN, CDR2 SYDVKM. CDR3 size: 15 residues. CDR3 region: CASTRTDLAKNIQYF. CDR3 nucleotides: TGTGCCAGCACCCGGACAGACCTAGCCAAAAACATTCAGTACTTC.

The J gene is TRBJ2-5, the V gene TRBV11-2, with D perhaps matching TRBD1 (7 bases). The CDR3 has 15 amino acids. V dropped 6 bases and J dropped 2 bases, with 16 bases sitting between them. The germline gives CDR1 SGHAT, CDR2 FQNNGV. CDR3 sequence: CASRGGTALQETQYF. CDR3 in DNA: TGTGCCAGCAGGGGCGGGACAGCCCTGCAAGAGACCCAGTACTTC.

The chain couples TRBV6-5 to TRBJ2-3, with D possibly being TRBD1 (6 bases). This CDR3 has 14 residues. The germline V gene has CDR1 MNHEY and CDR2 SVGAGI. Trimming took off 9 bases at V and 1 base at J, with 14 bases between the two ends. The CDR3 DNA follows: TGTGCCAGTGCCCAGGGGCGAGGCACAGATACGCAGTATTTT. As protein: CASAQGRGTDTQYF.

The chain is built from TRBV3-1 (or the pseudogene TRBV3-2) and TRBJ2-7, with D possibly being TRBD2 (6 bases). This CDR3 spans 14 amino acids. Germline V gene data show CDR1 as LGHDT and CDR2 as YNNKEL (reference sequence). Trimming removed 0 bases from V and 12 bases from J, with 18 bases in between. CDR3 nucleotides: TGTGCCAGCAGCCAAGAAGGCGGGACCGAGATTCGGTACTTC. Translated, it gives CASSQEGGTEIRYF.

The chain has TRBV7-8 and TRBJ2-1, with D hard to call. From germline, CDR1 is SGHVS and CDR2 FQNEAQ. The CDR3 length is 12 residues. V was clipped by 1 base and J by 9 bases, with 7 bases between them. The CDR3 spells CASSLEQFEQFF. DNA for the CDR3: TGTGCCAGCAGCTTAGAACAGTTTGAGCAGTTCTTC.